This T cell receptor (beta chain) was recorded in a study of neurological immune-mediated disorders (dated by TCRdb to the late 2010s). About the full investigation: Using UMI-based sequencing, the study compared peripheral blood TCR-beta repertoires from patients with HTLV-I-associated myelopathy (HAM/TSP), patients with multiple sclerosis, and healthy controls. The approximately 100 TCR-beta libraries included longitudinal samples, technical triplicates and paired sorted CD4+ and CD8+ T-cell subsets alongside PBMC samples. Longitudinal HAM/TSP and healthy donors were sampled at 3 time-points each (about 3-40 month intervals). The cohort comprised 68 subjects: roughly 15 HAM/TSP patients, roughly 34 multiple sclerosis patients and around 20 healthy controls. Broad study findings and their caveats: TCR clonal expansion was highest in HAM/TSP patients and lowest in MS patients, with MS patients falling below even healthy controls. No identical CDR3 amino acid sequences were shared among expanded clones across subjects, suggesting private TCR-beta repertoires in all groups.

Many counts were recorded for this clonotype. Its recognized antigen is unknown. No base quality information exists; no much larger clone differs at one position. Taken with the paper, the label for time point translates to: longitudinal time-point 1 (baseline). For unsorted PBMC libraries, 2 million PBMCs were used after storage in RNAlater at -80 degrees C until RNA extraction. Peripheral blood was subjected to Ficoll-Hypaque density gradient centrifugation to isolate PBMCs, which were then cryopreserved in liquid nitrogen. cDNA was synthesized by template-switch 5'RACE using a primer with a 10-nucleotide random unique molecular identifier that tagged each TCR transcript. Over 190 million TCR-beta sequences, covering 15-18 subjects, were produced in each sequencing run. The RNeasy kit was used for extraction of total RNA. TCR-beta VDJ regions were amplified with primers for the TCR constant region and the 5'RACE anchor, using the KAPA Real-time Library Amplification kit. A first PCR added sample indexes and Illumina adaptors, after which a second PCR increased the library yield. After Ampure bead purification, the TCR product of roughly 650 bp was size-selected on a 2% E-gel SizeSelection system. Before pooling, libraries had their quality checked on a Bioanalyzer, their concentration measured with Qubit, and their quantity determined with the Kapa Library Quantification kit. Paired-end 2 x 150 bp sequencing of the libraries was performed on an Illumina HiSeq 2500. To increase sequence diversity, roughly 24-32% phiX was spiked into each library pool. The original pipeline was this. The quality-filtered reads were processed with the UMI-based MiGEC pipeline, whose error correction step removed more than 80% of the raw TCR sequences. VDJ genes were aligned to IMGT germline references, and clonotypes were defined by unique CDR3 amino acid sequence plus V-J genes. Clonal expansion, Shannon diversity and CDR3 relatedness (CalcPairwiseDistances, ClusterSamples) were evaluated with VDJtools, and phylogenetic trees were built with CLCbio workbench. Clones with at least 8 unique UMIs were defined as expanded, with this threshold being based on coefficient-of-variation modelling across technical triplicates. Using fastp trimming at Q25 and MiXCR clonotype assembly, TCRdb reanalyzed the public sequencing data and kept in-frame beta chains. Rows with a matching CDR3 protein are joined into one entry that keeps the most common DNA and genes. These V and J calls originate from TCRdb's pipeline instead of the authors' own analysis. The sample contains 50,000 to 70,000 distinct CDR3 sequences, roughly a tenth of them found a single time. Less than 8% of the sample lies in the top ten.

Counted from cysteine to phenylalanine, this CDR3 has 12 amino acids. Left in the record is the CDR3 DNA by itself, 36 bases read in frame from the first base. CDR1 and CDR2, looked up from the germline V gene, are MDHEN and SYDVKM. Trimming takes 4 bases from V and 7 bases from J, and the germline ends sit 11 bases apart. The sample consisted of PBMCs. The sequence derives from a male donor with HTLV-1-associated myelopathy (HAM/TSP). The rearrangement joined TRBV28 to TRBJ2-7; no D segment can be confidently identified. Here the CDR3 is given as CASSSITTEQYF. The nucleotide sequence reads as follows: TGTGCCAGCAGTTCGATCACTACTGAGCAGTACTTC.